This T cell receptor beta chain was documented in a study of blood T cell repertoires in COVID-19. Whole-study context: Material from acute and convalescent COVID-19 was sourced from the United States, Italy and Spain.

Authors' data handling: Amplification from reference gene primers served as the basis for estimated nucleated cell counts. TCRdb's copy holds only in-frame clones and misses some; the assay was immunoSEQ multiplex PCR. V, J and clone size derive from that table, while D and trimming were established from the DNA sequence. The repertoire holds some 90,000 clones, with 75% to 90% as singletons. The CDR3 totals 15 residues. CDR1 is SQVTM and CDR2 is ANQGSEA in the germline V gene. The V and J ends lost 5 bases and 0 bases, in that order; junction bases with no gene match: 6. This sequence was found in a woman of 80 years or more with acute or convalescent COVID-19. This rearrangement joins TRBV29-1 to TRBJ1-2; the match to TRBD1 covers 10 bases. Sequenced: peripheral blood. The CDR3 here is CSVRQGAEANYGYTF. CDR3 sequence (DNA): TGCAGCGTTCGACAGGGGGCAGAAGCTAACTATGGCTACACCTTC.